The present entry profiles one T cell receptor beta chain with its context. Its binding antigen is unknown. No base quality information exists; no much larger clone differs at one position. The germline V gene (reference sequence) yields MNHEY for CDR1 and SMNVEV for CDR2. Trimming takes 5 bases off V and 6 bases off J; junction bases not matched to a gene: 13. The CDR3 holds 16 amino acids from the cysteine to the phenylalanine. Only the CDR3 portion is preserved as DNA: 48 bases, with reading frame beginning at the first base. This sample is part of a study of technical replicates of blood from several donors (dated by TCRdb to about 2017). The receptor library was made with the immunoSEQ multiplex PCR assay. TCRdb retrieved this table from immuneACCESS and kept in-frame rearrangements only. Not all clones are present; in checked studies, unresolved V genes account for under half, and no reason is known for the remainder. This sample lists some 71,000 clones; approximately 96% were detected once. The ten most abundant clones make up 0.25% to 0.3% of the sample.

The V and J genes are TRBV27 and TRBJ1-1, and 9 bases in between align with TRBD1. The sequence came from a human donor in good health. The sample comprised T cells isolated from PBMCs. The CDR3 reads CASSTGTGFFEAEAFF. The DNA reads as follows: TGTGCCAGCAGTACCGGGACAGGGTTCTTTGAGGCTGAAGCTTTCTTT.